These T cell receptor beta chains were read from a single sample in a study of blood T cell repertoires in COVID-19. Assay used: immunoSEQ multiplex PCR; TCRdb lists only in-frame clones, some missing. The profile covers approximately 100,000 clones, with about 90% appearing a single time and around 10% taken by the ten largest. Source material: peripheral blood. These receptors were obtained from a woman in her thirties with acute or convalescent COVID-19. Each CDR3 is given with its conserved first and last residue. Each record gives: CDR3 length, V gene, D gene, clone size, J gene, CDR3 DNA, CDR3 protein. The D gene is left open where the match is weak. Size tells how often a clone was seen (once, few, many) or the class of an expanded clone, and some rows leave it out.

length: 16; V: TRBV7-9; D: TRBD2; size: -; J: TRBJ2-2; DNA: TGTGCCAGCAGCCCTAGCGGGGGGTCGTTCACCGGGGAGCTGTTTTTT; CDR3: CASSPSGGSFTGELFF
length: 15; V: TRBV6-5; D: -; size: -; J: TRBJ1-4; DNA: TGTGCCAGCAGACTGGGCTCTGCCGGTAATGAAAAACTGTTTTTT; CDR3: CASRLGSAGNEKLFF
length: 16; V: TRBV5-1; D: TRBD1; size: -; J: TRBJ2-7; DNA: TGCGCCAGCAGCTTGGGGGCGGCAGGGGGATCCTACGAGCAGTACTTC; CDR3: CASSLGAAGGSYEQYF
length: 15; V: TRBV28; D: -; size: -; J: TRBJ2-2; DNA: TGTGCCAGCAGTTCCTCTCGGGAATTGACCGGGGAGCTGTTTTTT; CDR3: CASSSSRELTGELFF
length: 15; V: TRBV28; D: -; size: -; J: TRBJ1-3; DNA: TGTGCCAGCAGCGGGGACTCCCTCGGACGAAACACCATATATTTT; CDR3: CASSGDSLGRNTIYF
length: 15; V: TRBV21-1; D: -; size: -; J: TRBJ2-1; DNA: TGTGCCAGCGGACAGGCACCTATTGAATTGGATGAGCAGTTCTTC; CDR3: CASGQAPIELDEQFF
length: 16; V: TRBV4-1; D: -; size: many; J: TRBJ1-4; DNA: TGCGCCAGCAGCCTCTCCCCCGGCGTCGGCGGTGAAAAACTGTTTTTT; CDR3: CASSLSPGVGGEKLFF
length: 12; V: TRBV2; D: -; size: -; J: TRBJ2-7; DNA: TGTGCCAGCAGTGAGGGGGGATACGAGCAGTACTTC; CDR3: CASSEGGYEQYF
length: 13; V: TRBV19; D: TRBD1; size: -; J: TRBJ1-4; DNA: TGTGCCAGTAGCCGACAGGGGGGGGAAAAACTGTTTTTT; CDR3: CASSRQGGEKLFF
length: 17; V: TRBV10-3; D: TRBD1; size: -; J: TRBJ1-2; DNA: TGTGCCATCAGTGAGCCGGACAGGGGGCTGAGTAAGGATGGCTACACCTTC; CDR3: CAISEPDRGLSKDGYTF
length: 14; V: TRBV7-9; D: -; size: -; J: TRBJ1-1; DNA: TGTGCCAGCAGCTTTGAGGGGGGAGGGACTGAAGCTTTCTTT; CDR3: CASSFEGGGTEAFF
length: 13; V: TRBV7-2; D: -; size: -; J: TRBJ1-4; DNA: TGTGCCAGCAGCTTAGGAGGGGGACAAAAACTGTTTTTT; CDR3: CASSLGGGQKLFF
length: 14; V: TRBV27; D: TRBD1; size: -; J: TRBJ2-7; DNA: TGTGCCAGCAGTTTAGGGACAGGGGTACACGAGCAGTACTTC; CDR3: CASSLGTGVHEQYF
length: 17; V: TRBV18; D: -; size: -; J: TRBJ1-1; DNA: TGTGCCAGCTCACCACTTTTAGGCGGGGGGCGGAACACTGAAGCTTTCTTT; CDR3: CASSPLLGGGRNTEAFF
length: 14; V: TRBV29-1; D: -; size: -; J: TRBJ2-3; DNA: TGCAGCTCAGACAGTAGGGGACTCACAGATACGCAGTATTTT; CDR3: CSSDSRGLTDTQYF
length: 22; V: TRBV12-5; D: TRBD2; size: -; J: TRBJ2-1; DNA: TGTGCTAGTGGTTTGCAGATCACGAGCCTAGCGGGGGCACTCGAAAGGTACAATGAGCAGTTCTTC; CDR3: CASGLQITSLAGALERYNEQFF
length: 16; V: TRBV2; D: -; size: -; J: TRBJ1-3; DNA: TGTGCCAGCAGTGTAACCCCCGCCGGCTCTGGAAACACCATATATTTT; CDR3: CASSVTPAGSGNTIYF
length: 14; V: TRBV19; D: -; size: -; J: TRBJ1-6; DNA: TGTGCCAGTAGTATGCGTCAGGTTAATTCACCCCTCCACTTT; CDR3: CASSMRQVNSPLHF
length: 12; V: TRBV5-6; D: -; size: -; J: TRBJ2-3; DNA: TGTGCCAGCAGCGAGAACACAGATACGCAGTATTTT; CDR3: CASSENTDTQYF
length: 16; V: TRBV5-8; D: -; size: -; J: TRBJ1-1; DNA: TGTGCCAGCAGCTTTGGGCCCGGAACAATGAACACTGAAGCTTTCTTT; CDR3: CASSFGPGTMNTEAFF
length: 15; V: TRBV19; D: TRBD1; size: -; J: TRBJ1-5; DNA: TGTGCCAGTAGTTTGGACAGGGGGGTGCGCCAGCCCCAGCATTTT; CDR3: CASSLDRGVRQPQHF
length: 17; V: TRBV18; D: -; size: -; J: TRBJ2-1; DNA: TGTGCCAGCTCACCACCGAATATGGGGGGGCCTGGCAATGAGCAGTTCTTC; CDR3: CASSPPNMGGPGNEQFF
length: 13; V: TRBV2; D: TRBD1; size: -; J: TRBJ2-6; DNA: TGTGCCAGCAGTGGTGTGGCTGAGCAGGGGGCGGGTTTC; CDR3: CASSGVAEQGAGF
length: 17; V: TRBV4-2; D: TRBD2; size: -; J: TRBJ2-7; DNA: TGTGCCAGCAGCCAAGCTCCCGAAAGCGGGGGAGGGTACGAGCAGTACTTC; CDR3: CASSQAPESGGGYEQYF
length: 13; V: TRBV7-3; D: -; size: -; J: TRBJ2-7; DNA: TGTGCCAGCAGCTTGGTGGCCGCAAACGAGCAGTACTTC; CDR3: CASSLVAANEQYF
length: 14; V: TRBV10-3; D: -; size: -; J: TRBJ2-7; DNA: TGTGCCATCACGGTTCAGGCAGGAGTAGCGGAGCAGTACTTC; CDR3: CAITVQAGVAEQYF
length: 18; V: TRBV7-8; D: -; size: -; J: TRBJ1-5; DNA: TGTGCCAGCAGCTTAGCAGGTACAGGGAGAGCAGGCAATCAGCCCCAGCATTTT; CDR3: CASSLAGTGRAGNQPQHF